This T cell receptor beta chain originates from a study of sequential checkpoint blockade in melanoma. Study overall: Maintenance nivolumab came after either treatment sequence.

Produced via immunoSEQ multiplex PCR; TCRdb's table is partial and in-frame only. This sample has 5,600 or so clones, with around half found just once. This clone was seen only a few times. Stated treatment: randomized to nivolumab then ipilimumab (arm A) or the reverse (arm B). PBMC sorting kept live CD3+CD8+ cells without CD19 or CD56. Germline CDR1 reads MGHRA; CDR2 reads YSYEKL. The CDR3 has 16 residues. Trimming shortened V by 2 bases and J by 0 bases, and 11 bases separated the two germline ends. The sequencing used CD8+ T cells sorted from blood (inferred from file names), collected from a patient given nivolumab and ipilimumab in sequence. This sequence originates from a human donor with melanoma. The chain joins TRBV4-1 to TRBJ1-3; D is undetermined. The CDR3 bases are TGCGCCAGCAGCCAATTTGCGGGGAGCTCTGGAAACACCATATATTTT. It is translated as CASSQFAGSSGNTIYF.